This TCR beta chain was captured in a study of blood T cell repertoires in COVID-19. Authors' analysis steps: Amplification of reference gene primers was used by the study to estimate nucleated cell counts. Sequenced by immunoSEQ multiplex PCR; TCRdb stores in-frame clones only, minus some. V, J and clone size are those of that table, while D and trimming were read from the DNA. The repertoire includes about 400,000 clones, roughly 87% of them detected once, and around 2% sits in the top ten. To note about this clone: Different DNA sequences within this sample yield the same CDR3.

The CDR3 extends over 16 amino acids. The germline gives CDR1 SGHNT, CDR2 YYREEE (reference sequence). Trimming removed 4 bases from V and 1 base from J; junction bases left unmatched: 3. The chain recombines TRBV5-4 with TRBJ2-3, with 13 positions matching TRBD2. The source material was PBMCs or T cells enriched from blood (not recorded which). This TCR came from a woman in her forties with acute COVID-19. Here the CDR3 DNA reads TGTGCCAGCAGCCTCGGGACTAGCGGGGGCACAGATACGCAGTATTTT. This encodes CASSLGTSGGTDTQYF. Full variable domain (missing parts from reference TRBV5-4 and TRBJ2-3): ETGVTQSPTHLIKTRGQQVTLRCSSQSGHNTVSWYQQALGQGPQFIFQYYREEENGRGNFPPRFSGLQFPNYSSELNVNALELDDSALYLCASSLGTSGGTDTQYFGPGTRLTVL.